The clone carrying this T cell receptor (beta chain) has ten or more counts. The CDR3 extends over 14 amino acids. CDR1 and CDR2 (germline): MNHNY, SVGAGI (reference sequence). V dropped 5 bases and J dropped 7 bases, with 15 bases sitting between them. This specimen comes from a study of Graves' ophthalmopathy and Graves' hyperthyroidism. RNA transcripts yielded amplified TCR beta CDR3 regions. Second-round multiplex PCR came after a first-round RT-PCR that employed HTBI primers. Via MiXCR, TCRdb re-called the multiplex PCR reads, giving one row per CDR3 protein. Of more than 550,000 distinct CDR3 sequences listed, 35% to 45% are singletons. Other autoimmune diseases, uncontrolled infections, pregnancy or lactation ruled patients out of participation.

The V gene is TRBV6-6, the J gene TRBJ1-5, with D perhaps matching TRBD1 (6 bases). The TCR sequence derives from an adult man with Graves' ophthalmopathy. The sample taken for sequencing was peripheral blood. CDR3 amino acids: CASSPETGNQPQHF. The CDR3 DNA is TGTGCCAGCAGTCCCGAAACAGGGAACCAGCCCCAGCATTTT.